The 11 T cell receptor beta chains listed next were all sequenced from one sample in a study of regulatory T cells in long-lasting Graves disease. Time point meaning: persistent/refractory GD, antithyroid drugs over 5 years with positive TRAb. There was RNA extracted from PBMCs, and the TCR library was made from it. CDR3-region Arm-PCR and iRepertoire HTBI primers produced the TCR beta libraries. TCRdb reprocessed the multiplex PCR reads with MiXCR, giving one entry per CDR3 protein. The table records over 450,000 distinct CDR3 sequences, approximately 21% of them present only once. This specimen consisted of peripheral blood mononuclear cells (PBMCs), obtained when the disease was refractory, from a patient treated with antithyroid drugs. Every receptor here comes from a female donor with Graves disease.

In its sample, this clonotype was seen a few times. The CDR3 nucleotides are TGCAGTGCGAAGCGGGGGGCCCCCCAAGAGACCCAGTACTTC. Residues: CSAKRGAPQETQYF. The rearrangement joins TRBV20-1 to TRBJ2-5, with 9 nucleotides matching TRBD2. Germline loops: CDR1 DFQATT, CDR2 SNEGSKA (reference sequence). The ends lost 6 bases at V and 1 base at J; junction bases unmatched: 6. The CDR3 contains 14 residues.

This clonotype was found many times. The chain combines TRBV28 with TRBJ2-5; 10 nucleotides match TRBD2. Germline V lookup: CDR1 MDHEN, CDR2 SYDVKM. The V segment lost 10 bases and the J segment 5 bases; nucleotides outside the gene matches: 10. This CDR3 spans 14 amino acids. The CDR3 loop reads CATRERGGRETQYF. The DNA for the CDR3 is TGTGCCACCAGGGAGCGGGGGGGCAGGGAGACCCAGTACTTC.

The chain is built from TRBV11-1 and TRBJ1-2, with D uncertain. With 5 bases removed from V and 4 bases from J, the gap between germline ends came to 14 bases. In germline, CDR1 is SGHAT, CDR2 FQDESV (reference sequence). The CDR3 is made up of 14 amino acids. CDR3 coding DNA: TGTGCCAGCAGCCCTGGACGGCCAACCTATGGCTACACCTTC. Translation: CASSPGRPTYGYTF.

This clonotype was picked up many times. This chain links TRBV3-1 with TRBJ2-2; D is tentatively TRBD1 or TRBD2 (6 bases each). Looked up from germline, CDR1 is LGHDT and CDR2 is YNNKEL (reference sequence). This CDR3 region has 11 residues. V lost 6 bases and J 10 bases, leaving 9 bases between the germline ends. CDR3 in amino acids: CASRWGAELFF. CDR3 in DNA: TGTGCCAGCAGGTGGGGGGCGGAGCTGTTTTTT.

This clonotype has more than one count but fewer than ten. The gene calls are TRBV7-2 and TRBJ1-6, with no clear D. V lost 1 base and J 6 bases, leaving 10 bases between the germline ends. The V gene's germline CDR1 is SGHTA and CDR2 FQGNSA. CDR3 length: 15 residues. CDR3 nucleotides: TGTGCCAGCAGCTTAGATGGTCTCGGTAATTCACCCCTCCACTTT. Translating gives CASSLDGLGNSPLHF.

V gene TRBV7-2 combines with J gene TRBJ1-2, with a possible D match to TRBD1 (5 bases). V shed 3 bases and J shed 4 bases, with 15 bases lying between them. Germline CDR1 is SGHTA and CDR2 is FQGNSA. This CDR3 is 15 amino acids long. The CDR3 sequence: CASSLLLREAYGYTF. The CDR3 DNA is TGTGCCAGCAGCTTGCTCCTCAGGGAGGCCTATGGCTACACCTTC.

This clonotype has ten or more counts. This chain connects TRBV11-3 to TRBJ2-5; TRBD2 might be the D (7 bases). CDR1 and CDR2 (germline): SGHNT, YENEEA. Trimming pared 5 bases from V and 4 bases from J, leaving 17 bases between. The CDR3 contains 15 residues. CDR3 region: CASSLPWRGGETQYF. DNA of the CDR3: TGTGCCAGCAGCCTCCCGTGGAGGGGGGGAGAGACCCAGTACTTC.

V and J are TRBV5-6 and TRBJ2-5; perhaps TRBD2 as D (7 bases). V was pared by 0 bases and J by 4 bases, with 19 bases between. The length of the CDR3 is 17 residues. Germline CDR1 reads SGHDT; CDR2 reads YYEEEE. The CDR3 sequence: CASSLVFRGALRETQYF. The CDR3 DNA reads as TGTGCCAGCAGCTTGGTTTTCCGGGGGGCATTAAGAGAGACCCAGTACTTC.

This clonotype has ten or more counts. The genes are TRBV24-1 and TRBJ2-5, with 7 bases fitting TRBD1. The germline gives CDR1 KGHDR, CDR2 SFDVKD. The CDR3 contains 15 residues. Trimming at V came to 4 bases and at J to 2 bases, leaving 6 bases not matched to a gene. As DNA, the CDR3 is TGTGCCACCAGTGACCAACAGGGGCATCAAGAGACCCAGTACTTC. It specifies CATSDQQGHQETQYF.

V and J are TRBV6-5 and TRBJ1-2; TRBD1 aligns across 7 bases. This CDR3 comprises 17 residues. With 2 bases clipped from V and 8 bases from J, the junction kept 17 bases outside the gene matches. Germline CDR1 is MNHEY and CDR2 is SVGAGI. The CDR3 region is CASSYPTGSIGFYGYTF. CDR3 in DNA: TGTGCCAGCAGTTACCCGACAGGGTCGATCGGGTTTTACGGCTACACCTTC.

This clonotype was counted many times. The J gene is TRBJ1-1, the V gene TRBV12-3 or TRBV12-4; tentative D call: TRBD1 (5 bases). The CDR3 totals 15 residues. With 4 bases removed from V and 0 bases from J, the gap between germline ends came to 12 bases. CDR3: CASSSWDSMNTEAFF. The CDR3 DNA reads as TGTGCCAGCAGTTCCTGGGACTCAATGAACACTGAAGCTTTCTTT.